Listed below are T cell receptor beta chains from one sample, sequenced in a study of early T cells in non-severe SARS-CoV-2 infection. TCRdb itself ran the 5' RACE reads through MiXCR, one entry per CDR3 protein. The sample shows 20,000 to 25,000 distinct CDR3 sequences, around 4.6% of them seen only once. Sequenced: whole blood. The receptors were gathered from an adult who was a healthcare worker with PCR-confirmed SARS-CoV-2 infection or an uninfected control (not recorded which). Both conserved end residues are part of each CDR3. A D gene is named only where the DNA matches it firmly. Where a row states a size, it is once, few, many or the class of an expanded clone; other rows omit it.

j_call clone_size v_call d_call cdr3_length cdr3_aa cdr3_nt
TRBJ1-2 many TRBV2 . 13 CASSPDGFYGYTF TGTGCCAGCAGCCCGGACGGATTCTATGGCTACACCTTC
TRBJ1-2 many TRBV11-2 TRBD1 16 CASSFSEGQGNYGYTF TGTGCCAGCAGCTTTTCAGAAGGACAGGGCAACTATGGCTACACCTTC
TRBJ1-5 many TRBV4-1 . 17 CASSQANTVGANQPQHF TGCGCCAGCAGCCAAGCTAATACAGTGGGTGCCAATCAGCCCCAGCATTTT
TRBJ2-3 many TRBV4-3 . 15 CASSQGDGTRYTQYF TGCGCCAGCAGCCAGGGAGACGGGACTCGATATACGCAGTATTTT
TRBJ2-7 many TRBV20-1 . 14 CSASGPINSYEQYF TGCAGTGCTAGCGGACCGATAAACTCCTACGAGCAGTACTTC
TRBJ1-3 . TRBV12-5 . 14 CASAAGAFGNTIYF TGTGCTAGTGCCGCGGGGGCCTTTGGAAACACCATATATTTT
TRBJ2-1 many TRBV9 . 13 CASNPDHYNEQFF TGTGCCAGCAACCCGGACCATTACAATGAGCAGTTCTTC
TRBJ2-7 . TRBV7-9 . 13 CASTTVVSYEQYF TGTGCCAGCACCACGGTTGTCTCCTACGAGCAGTACTTC
TRBJ2-7 many TRBV20-1 . 14 CSAFDRRASYEQYF TGCAGTGCATTTGACCGAAGAGCATCCTACGAGCAGTACTTC
TRBJ2-2 many TRBV29-1 TRBD1 18 CSVPSGQGSYLDTGELFF TGCAGCGTTCCCTCCGGACAGGGCAGTTATTTGGACACCGGGGAGCTGTTTTTT
TRBJ2-2 few TRBV30 . 13 CAWRGMGTGELFF TGTGCCTGGAGGGGGATGGGGACCGGGGAGCTGTTTTTT
TRBJ2-1 few TRBV6-5 . 13 CASSYTGNNEQFF TGTGCCAGCAGTTACACAGGTAACAATGAGCAGTTCTTC
TRBJ2-1 few TRBV7-9 . 15 CASSKNLRNYNEQFF TGTGCCAGCAGTAAGAACCTCCGGAATTACAATGAGCAGTTCTTC
TRBJ1-2 many TRBV30 . 13 CAWSKAGIYGYTF TGTGCCTGGAGCAAGGCGGGAATCTATGGCTACACCTTC
TRBJ2-7 many TRBV29-1 . 13 CSVGKRGGYEQYF TGCAGCGTGGGAAAAAGGGGTGGGTACGAGCAGTACTTC
TRBJ1-4 . TRBV7-2 . 16 CASSLNSRTTNEKLFF TGTGCCAGCAGCTTAAACTCGAGGACAACTAATGAAAAACTGTTTTTT
TRBJ1-5 many TRBV20-1 TRBD1 15 CSARPQGAWNQPQHF TGCAGTGCTAGACCTCAGGGGGCTTGGAATCAGCCCCAGCATTTT
TRBJ1-1 many TRBV7-8 TRBD1 14 CASSSIRGSPEAFF TGTGCCAGCAGCTCGATCAGGGGGAGCCCTGAAGCTTTCTTT
TRBJ2-7 many TRBV7-2 . 14 CASNPLGPPYEQYF TGTGCCAGCAACCCACTTGGCCCCCCCTACGAGCAGTACTTC
TRBJ2-7 few TRBV7-2 . 13 CASSRQESYEQYF TGTGCCAGCAGCAGACAGGAAAGCTACGAGCAGTACTTC
TRBJ2-3 many TRBV19 TRBD2 16 CASSMTSGGSTDTQYF TGTGCCAGTAGTATGACTAGCGGGGGGAGCACAGATACGCAGTATTTT
TRBJ2-1 few TRBV30 TRBD2 15 CAWSVYAGGPSKQFF TGTGCCTGGAGTGTATATGCGGGGGGCCCTTCGAAGCAGTTCTTC
TRBJ2-7 few TRBV28 . 15 CASSYGTGMYYEQYF TGTGCCAGCAGTTATGGCACAGGGATGTACTACGAGCAGTACTTC
TRBJ2-3 few TRBV7-2 . 18 CASSLGPDGVFLTDTQYF TGTGCCAGCAGCTTAGGGCCGGACGGGGTGTTTCTCACAGATACGCAGTATTTT
TRBJ1-1 few TRBV18 TRBD1 13 CASSPGGQGKAFF TGTGCCAGCTCACCAGGCGGACAGGGCAAAGCTTTCTTT
TRBJ2-2 many TRBV11-2 . 16 CASSLGVRINTGELFF TGTGCCAGCAGCTTAGGCGTCAGGATAAACACCGGGGAGCTGTTTTTT
TRBJ1-1 medium-sized TRBV7-3 . 13 CASSWGQNTEAFF TGTGCCAGCAGCTGGGGCCAGAACACTGAAGCTTTCTTT
TRBJ2-1 . TRBV3-1 . 11 CASSLTREQFF TGTGCCAGCAGCCTTACTCGGGAGCAGTTCTTC
TRBJ2-3 few TRBV6-6 TRBD1 14 CASSRDRGFDTQYF TGTGCCAGCAGCCGGGACAGGGGGTTCGATACGCAGTATTTT
TRBJ2-5 few TRBV20-1 TRBD1 16 CSASPLIRQGQETQYF TGCAGTGCTAGCCCACTCATCCGACAGGGCCAAGAGACCCAGTACTTC
TRBJ2-2 many TRBV12-5 . 17 CASGLVNHRIATGELFF TGTGCTAGTGGTTTGGTGAATCACAGGATAGCAACCGGGGAGCTGTTTTTT
TRBJ2-3 . TRBV19 TRBD2 16 CASSTPLAGGTDTQYF TGTGCCAGTAGTACTCCGCTTGCGGGGGGAACGGATACGCAGTATTTT
TRBJ2-3 medium-sized TRBV7-9 . 14 CASSFSGNTDTQYF TGTGCCAGCAGCTTTTCAGGGAACACAGATACGCAGTATTTT
TRBJ2-5 many TRBV2 . 15 CASRGVLLVQETQYF TGTGCCAGCAGGGGGGTGCTACTAGTACAAGAGACCCAGTACTTC
TRBJ2-2 few TRBV4-3 . 13 CASSQERGRELFF TGCGCCAGCAGCCAAGAACGGGGTCGGGAGCTGTTTTTT
TRBJ1-5 many TRBV7-2 . 13 CASSLGVGQPQHF TGTGCCAGCAGCTTAGGGGTTGGTCAGCCCCAGCATTTT
TRBJ2-1 many TRBV7-7 . 13 CASSLAVGGEQFF TGTGCTAGCAGCTTAGCGGTCGGAGGTGAGCAGTTCTTC